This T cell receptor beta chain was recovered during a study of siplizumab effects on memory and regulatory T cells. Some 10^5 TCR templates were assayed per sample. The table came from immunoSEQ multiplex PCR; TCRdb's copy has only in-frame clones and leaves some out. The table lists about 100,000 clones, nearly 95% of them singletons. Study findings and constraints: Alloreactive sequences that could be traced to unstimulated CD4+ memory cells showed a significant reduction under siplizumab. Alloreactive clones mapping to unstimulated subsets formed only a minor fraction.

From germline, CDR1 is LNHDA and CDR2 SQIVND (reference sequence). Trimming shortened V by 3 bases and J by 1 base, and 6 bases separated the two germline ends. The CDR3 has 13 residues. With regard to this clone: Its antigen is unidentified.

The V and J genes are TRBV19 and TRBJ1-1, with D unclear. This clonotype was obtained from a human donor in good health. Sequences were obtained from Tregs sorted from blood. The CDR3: CASSMGKNTEAFF. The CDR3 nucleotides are TGTGCCAGTAGTATGGGCAAGAACACTGAAGCTTTCTTT.